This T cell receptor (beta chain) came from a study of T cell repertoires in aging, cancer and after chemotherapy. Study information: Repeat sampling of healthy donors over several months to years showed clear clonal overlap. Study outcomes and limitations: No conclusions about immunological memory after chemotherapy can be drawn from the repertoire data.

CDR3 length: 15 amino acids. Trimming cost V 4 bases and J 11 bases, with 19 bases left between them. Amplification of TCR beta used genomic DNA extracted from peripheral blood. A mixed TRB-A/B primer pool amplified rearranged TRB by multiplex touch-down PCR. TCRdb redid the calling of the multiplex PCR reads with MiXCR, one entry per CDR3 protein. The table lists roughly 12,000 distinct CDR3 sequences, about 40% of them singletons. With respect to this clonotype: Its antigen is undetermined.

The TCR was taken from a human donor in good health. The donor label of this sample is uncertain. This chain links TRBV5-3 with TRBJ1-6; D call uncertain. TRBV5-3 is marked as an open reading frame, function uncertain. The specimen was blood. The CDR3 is CARSVTHIPVTPLHF. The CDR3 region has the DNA TGTGCCAGAAGCGTGACCCATATTCCTGTTACACCCCTCCACTTT.